These 14 T cell receptor beta chains share one sample of origin, sequenced in a study of control samples from healthy donors and cancer patients. Generated by immunoSEQ multiplex PCR, the TCRdb table keeps only in-frame clones and is missing some. The sample has under 200,000 clones, about 94% seen once; the top ten hold 0.65% to 0.85%. Sequencing was performed on blood. All receptors come from a woman younger than 45 in good health.

The J gene is TRBJ1-5, the V gene TRBV5-6, with D uncertain. The germline V and J ends were trimmed by 0 bases and 3 bases, with 10 bases remaining between them. The CDR3 is 15 residues long. Per germline, CDR1 SGHDT and CDR2 YYEEEE. CDR3 region: CASSLGGETNQPQHF. In DNA form, the CDR3 reads TGTGCCAGCAGCTTGGGAGGAGAAACCAATCAGCCCCAGCATTTT.

The J gene is TRBJ2-1, the V gene TRBV11-3; D possibly matches TRBD1 or TRBD2 (5 bases each). The CDR3 extends over 15 amino acids. The germline gives CDR1 SGHNT, CDR2 YENEEA. V lost 2 bases and J lost 8, with 16 bases in between. The CDR3 protein is CASSLYRGDKDEQFF. Written as DNA, the CDR3 is TGTGCCAGCAGCTTATATCGGGGCGATAAGGATGAGCAGTTCTTC. Filled out from reference TRBV11-3 and TRBJ2-1, the complete variable domain reads EAGVVQSPRYKIIEKKQPVAFWCNPISGHNTLYWYLQNLGQGPELLIRYENEEAVDDSQLPKDRFSAERLKGVDSTLKIQPAELGDSAVYLCASSLYRGDKDEQFFGPGTRLTVL.

The chain combines TRBV24-1 with TRBJ2-1; D is possibly TRBD2 (6 bases). The germline V and J ends were trimmed by 5 bases and 5 bases, with 15 bases remaining between them. The CDR3 is made up of 15 amino acids. Germline CDR1 KGHDR, CDR2 SFDVKD. CDR3 in DNA: TGTGCCACCAGTGGTTGGCGGGATAACCACAATGAGCAGTTCTTC. Translated, it gives CATSGWRDNHNEQFF.

The chain combines TRBV5-1 with TRBJ2-5; 8 bases fit TRBD2. CDR1 is SGHRS and CDR2 is YFSETQ in the germline V gene. There are 15 residues in the CDR3. The J segment lost 5 bases and the V segment lost 0 bases, leaving 6 bases of the junction unmatched. CDR3 sequence: CASSLEAGVGETQYF. CDR3 nucleotides: TGCGCCAGCAGCTTGGAAGCGGGAGTTGGGGAGACCCAGTACTTC.

This chain connects TRBV28 to TRBJ1-6, with no clear D. The germline V gene encodes CDR1 MDHEN and CDR2 SYDVKM. Trimming took 3 bases from V and 6 from J, leaving 9 bases between them. The CDR3 is made up of 14 amino acids. CDR3 protein: CASSFKGRNSPLHF. The CDR3 bases are TGTGCCAGCAGTTTTAAAGGGCGTAATTCACCCCTCCACTTT.

The V gene is TRBV29-1, the J gene TRBJ1-4, with D hard to call. This CDR3 has 13 residues. Germline V gene lookup returns CDR1 SQVTM and CDR2 ANQGSEA. Trimming shortened V by 0 bases and J by 3 bases, and 5 bases separated the two germline ends. CDR3 DNA sequence: TGCAGCGTTGAAGAGGGTTCTAATGAAAAACTGTTTTTT. It translates to CSVEEGSNEKLFF.

The V call is TRBV10-1, the J call TRBJ1-5, with 7 nucleotides matching TRBD1. V lost 6 bases and J lost 4; bases outside the gene matches: 3. The germline CDR1 and CDR2 sequences are WNHNN and SYGVQD (reference sequence). The CDR3 is made up of 13 amino acids. CDR3 protein: CASREDRNQPQHF. CDR3 coding DNA: TGCGCCAGCAGGGAGGACAGGAATCAGCCCCAGCATTTT.

This rearrangement joins TRBV11-2 to TRBJ2-7; 13 nucleotides match TRBD2. The CDR3 loop spans 15 amino acids. CDR1 and CDR2 (germline): SGHAT, FQNNGV. V was pared by 1 base and J by 6 bases, with 3 bases of the junction left unmatched. The CDR3 bases are TGTGCCAGCAGCTTAGGAACTAGCGGGAGGGGCGAGCAGTACTTC. Residues: CASSLGTSGRGEQYF.

This clone was observed once. The CDR3 nucleotides read TGTGCCAGCAGTTTATCTGGGGAGGGAAGCAATCAGCCCCAGCATTTT. Residues: CASSLSGEGSNQPQHF. This sequence joins TRBV28 and TRBJ1-5; D gene ambiguous. This CDR3 has 16 amino acids. The germline CDR1 and CDR2 sequences are MDHEN and SYDVKM. V was pared by 1 base and J by 1 base, with 11 bases between.

V is TRBV6-4 and J is TRBJ2-3, with D possibly TRBD2 on 5 matching bases. V lost 4 bases, J lost 3 bases, and 8 bases lay in between. Germline CDR1 and CDR2: MRHNA and SNTAGT. CDR3 length equals 13 residues. CDR3 region: CASSAEETDTQYF. CDR3 nucleotide sequence: TGTGCCAGCAGTGCGGAGGAGACAGATACGCAGTATTTT.

The CDR3 nucleotides read TGTGCCAGCACGACGGACGGGAACACTGAAGCTTTCTTT. Translating gives CASTTDGNTEAFF. The chain is built from TRBV9 and TRBJ1-1, with unresolved D. CDR3 length equals 13 residues. The V end was cut by 6 bases, the J end by 1 base, with 10 bases between. Per germline, CDR1 SGDLS and CDR2 YYNGEE.

CDR3 sequence (DNA): TGCGCCAGCGGTAAGGACGGAACCTACGAGCAGTACTTC. Translated: CASGKDGTYEQYF. This chain joins TRBV5-1 and TRBJ2-7; D is ambiguous. The germline V and J ends were trimmed by 7 bases and 2 bases, with 13 bases remaining between them. Germline CDR1 is SGHRS and CDR2 is YFSETQ. This CDR3 is 13 amino acids long. Variable domain in full (rest from reference TRBV5-1 and TRBJ2-7): KAGVTQTPRYLIKTRGQQVTLSCSPISGHRSVSWYQQTPGQGLQFLFEYFSETQRNKGNFPGRFSGRQFSNSRSEMNVSTLELGDSALYLCASGKDGTYEQYFGPGTRLTVT.

This chain uses TRBV5-4 with TRBJ1-2; TRBD1 matches at 10 bases. Germline V lookup: CDR1 SGHNT, CDR2 YYREEE (reference sequence). CDR3 length: 14 amino acids. Trimming at V came to 2 bases and at J to 7 bases, leaving 5 bases not matched to a gene. CDR3 coding DNA: TGTGCCAGCAGCTTACCGGGACAGGGGTCTGGCTACACCTTC. This gives the protein CASSLPGQGSGYTF.

This rearrangement joins TRBV27 to TRBJ1-3; D is perhaps TRBD1 (5 bases). Deletions cut 5 bases from V and 0 bases from J, with 11 bases between. Germline V gives CDR1 MNHEY, CDR2 SMNVEV (reference sequence). There are 15 residues in the CDR3. The CDR3 spells CASSLTGRSGNTIYF. In nucleotides, the CDR3 is TGTGCCAGCAGTCTTACAGGCCGCTCTGGAAACACCATATATTTT.